The rows below give T cell receptor beta chains drawn from one sample of a study of siplizumab effects on memory and regulatory T cells. Sequencing was performed with immunoSEQ multiplex PCR; in TCRdb, only in-frame clones are kept and a portion is missing. The sample lists about 75,000 clones; roughly 93% were seen once. Source material: CD8+ T cells sorted from blood. These TCRs come from a human donor in good health. The CDR3 runs from the conserved cysteine through the conserved F or W. A D gene is named only where the DNA matches it firmly. Expanded clones are given a class, and other clones once, few, many or no size at all.

few	.	TRBJ1-1	TRBV20-1	TGCAGTGCTAGAGTAGTCGCTGAAGCTTTCTTT	CSARVVAEAFF
.	.	TRBJ1-1	TRBV6-4	TGTGCCAGCAGTGAAGTTGGGGGCACTGAAGCTTTCTTT	CASSEVGGTEAFF
.	TRBD1	TRBJ1-1	TRBV19	TGTGCCAGTAGTAATACCCCACAGGGGGTGAACACTGAAGCTTTCTTT	CASSNTPQGVNTEAFF
.	TRBD1	TRBJ1-5	TRBV9	TGTGCCAGCAGCGCCGGGACAGGGCGCCAGCCCCAGCATTTT	CASSAGTGRQPQHF
.	.	TRBJ2-2	TRBV7-9	TGTGCCAGCAGCTCTACCGTGGGGATCAGGCGTGGGGAGCTGTTTTTT	CASSSTVGIRRGELFF
.	.	TRBJ1-5	TRBV28	TGTGCCAGCAGCCCGTCTTTGGCAGGGGCTGGTCAGCCCCAGCATTTT	CASSPSLAGAGQPQHF
.	TRBD2	TRBJ2-1	TRBV9	TGTGCCAGCAGCGTAGTGGCAGCGGGGGGGATAAATGAGCAGTTCTTC	CASSVVAAGGINEQFF
once	TRBD2	TRBJ2-7	TRBV5-4	TGTGCCAGCAGCTTCGCTTGGGGGGGGAACGAGCAGTACTTC	CASSFAWGGNEQYF
.	TRBD2	TRBJ2-1	TRBV29-1	TGCAGCGAGGGCGGGGGTGAGCAGTTCTTC	CSEGGGEQFF
.	.	TRBJ1-1	TRBV6-5	TGTGCCAGCAGTTACGGGGGGGACACTGAAGCTTTCTTT	CASSYGGDTEAFF
once	.	TRBJ1-2	TRBV4-3	TGCGCCAGCAGCCAATTGCCTGACCCGAAATATGGCTACACCTTC	CASSQLPDPKYGYTF
.	.	TRBJ2-1	TRBV30	TGTGCCGGGCTCTCAGGGAAAGGTGAGCAGTTCTTC	CAGLSGKGEQFF
.	TRBD2	TRBJ2-7	TRBV5-5	TGTGCCAGCAGCAAGACTAGCGGGGGGTGGTACGAGCAGTACTTC	CASSKTSGGWYEQYF
.	.	TRBJ1-2	TRBV4-2	TGTGCCAGCAGCCAAGAAACTCCGGACAGTGGGGCATCTTATGGCTACACCTTC	CASSQETPDSGASYGYTF
.	.	TRBJ2-3	TRBV30	TGTGCCTGGAGTCAAATAGCGGTCACAGATACGCAGTATTTT	CAWSQIAVTDTQYF
.	.	TRBJ2-1	TRBV7-6	TGTGCCAGCAGCTTAGGAAGCTGGGGGTACAATGAGCAGTTCTTC	CASSLGSWGYNEQFF
.	TRBD1	TRBJ2-2	TRBV30	TGTGCCGGGGACAGGGTGAACACCGGGGAGCTGTTTTTT	CAGDRVNTGELFF
few	.	TRBJ1-2	TRBV6-4	TGTGCCAGCAGTCTACAGGGCGGCAATGGCTACACCTTC	CASSLQGGNGYTF
.	.	TRBJ1-2	TRBV5-6	TGTGCCAGCAGCGCCCAGGGATTTGGCTACACCTTC	CASSAQGFGYTF
.	.	TRBJ1-1	TRBV4-2	TGTGCCAGCAGTCCAGGGTTGAACACTGAAGCTTTCTTT	CASSPGLNTEAFF
.	TRBD2	TRBJ2-7	TRBV4-2	TGTGCCAGCAGCCAAGAGGTCCCTAGCGGGGGGATAGCCTACGAGCAGTACTTC	CASSQEVPSGGIAYEQYF
.	.	TRBJ2-2	TRBV29-1	TGCAGCGCGGGAACAGGCACCCACACCGGGGAGCTGTTTTTT	CSAGTGTHTGELFF
.	.	TRBJ2-3	TRBV9	TGTGCCAGCAGCGTATACGGGGGCGCAGATACGCAGTATTTT	CASSVYGGADTQYF
.	.	TRBJ2-1	TRBV15	TGTGCCACCAGCAGAGCGGTTTCGAACTACAATGAGCAGTTCTTC	CATSRAVSNYNEQFF
once	.	TRBJ2-7	TRBV6-1	TGTGCCAGCAGTGAAACAGCTTACGAGCAGTACTTC	CASSETAYEQYF
.	.	TRBJ2-7	TRBV9	TGTGCCAGCAGCGTAGATGAGGCCCACGAGCAGTACTTC	CASSVDEAHEQYF
.	.	TRBJ1-2	TRBV4-1	TGCGCCAGCAGCCAAGAGGGGCAGGTATCCGGCTACACCTTC	CASSQEGQVSGYTF
.	.	TRBJ2-7	TRBV7-8	TGTGCCAGCAGCTTCGAGAACTACGAGCAGTACTTC	CASSFENYEQYF
.	TRBD2	TRBJ2-7	TRBV4-1	TGCGCCAGCAGCCGACAACTAGCGGGGGGGCCTCCTGACGAGCAGTACTTC	CASSRQLAGGPPDEQYF
.	.	TRBJ2-7	TRBV6-5	TGTGCCAGCAGTTATTCGGATCCAACCTACGAGCAGTACTTC	CASSYSDPTYEQYF
.	TRBD1	TRBJ2-1	TRBV7-9	TGTGCCTCACATGGGACAGGATCCTACAATGAGCAGTTCTTC	CASHGTGSYNEQFF
once	.	TRBJ1-5	TRBV19	TGTGCCAGCGACCCTGGATGGAGCAATCAGCCCCAGCATTTT	CASDPGWSNQPQHF
.	.	TRBJ2-7	TRBV25-1	TGTGCCAGCAGGGGGGGCCTTAACTCCTACGAGCAGTACTTC	CASRGGLNSYEQYF
.	TRBD1	TRBJ1-6	TRBV13	TGTGCCAGCAGCTTTACCGGGACAGGGGGGTATTCACCCCTCCACTTT	CASSFTGTGGYSPLHF
.	TRBD2	TRBJ2-1	TRBV19	TGTGCCAGTAGTATTGCTAGCGGGGTATACAATGAGCAGTTCTTC	CASSIASGVYNEQFF
.	.	TRBJ2-7	TRBV7-3	TGTGCCAGCAGCCCCTTCTCGGGTGGGTCCTACGAGCAGTACTTC	CASSPFSGGSYEQYF
.	.	TRBJ2-7	TRBV27	TGTGCCAGCAGTTCTACATTTGGCGGGTCCTACGAGCAGTACTTC	CASSSTFGGSYEQYF
.	.	TRBJ2-3	TRBV6-1	TGTGCCAGCAGTGAAGCCCAACTAGGAACTGGCACAGATACGCAGTATTTT	CASSEAQLGTGTDTQYF
.	.	TRBJ2-7	TRBV4-1	TGCGCCAGCAGATTTTCGGACGCCGAGCAGTACTTC	CASRFSDAEQYF
.	TRBD1	TRBJ1-1	TRBV10-3	TGTGCCATCAGTGAAGACAGGGGGCAGGACACTGAAGCTTTCTTT	CAISEDRGQDTEAFF
.	TRBD2	TRBJ2-3	TRBV7-2	TGTGCCACCGGCGTAGCGGGGGGGGGAGATACGCAGTATTTT	CATGVAGGGDTQYF
.	.	TRBJ2-5	TRBV6-6	TGTGCCAGCAATCCCGGACAGAACCAAGAGACCCAGTACTTC	CASNPGQNQETQYF
once	.	TRBJ1-6	TRBV19	TGTGCCACGGGGTACCCCCTCAGCTCCTATAATTCACCCCTCCACTTT	CATGYPLSSYNSPLHF
.	.	TRBJ2-5	TRBV6-6	TGTGCCAGCAGTTACACCGGGGGAGAGACCCAGTACTTC	CASSYTGGETQYF
.	.	TRBJ1-5	TRBV19	TGTGCCAGTAGTATAGCCGCCGCGAATCAGCCCCAGCATTTT	CASSIAAANQPQHF
.	.	TRBJ2-3	TRBV13	TGTGCCAGCAGCTTGGCCAACCTCCTCACAGATACGCAGTATTTT	CASSLANLLTDTQYF
.	.	TRBJ1-2	TRBV28	TGTGCCAGCAGTCCCTCCGAGGGTTGGGGCTATGGCTACACCTTC	CASSPSEGWGYGYTF
once	.	TRBJ2-7	TRBV15	TGTGCCACCAGCAGAGATCGGGCTAGGTATGACGAGCAGTACTTC	CATSRDRARYDEQYF
.	TRBD1	TRBJ1-5	TRBV2	TGTGCCAGCATGGCGACAGGGGGATGGCAGCCCCAGCATTTT	CASMATGGWQPQHF